This is a list of T cell receptor beta chains from one sample in a study of blood T cells in healthy people across ages. In TCRdb, the 5' RACE reads were re-called with MiXCR into one record per CDR3 protein. The repertoire holds hundreds of thousands of distinct CDR3 sequences, roughly half seen once, with 45% to 65% in the top ten. The sequenced sample was blood. The receptor source for this set is a man between 60 and 75 years old in good health. Each CDR3 is given with its conserved first and last residue. Each record gives: D gene, clone size, J gene, V gene, CDR3 DNA, CDR3 protein. A D gene is named only where the DNA matches it firmly. Not every row has a clone size; where given, it reads once, few, many or a size class.

>TRBD1|.|TRBJ1-2|TRBV29-1
TGCAGCGCCGGGACAGGGTTCGGCTACACCTTC
CSAGTGFGYTF
>TRBD1|.|TRBJ1-4|TRBV12-3/TRBV12-4
TGTGCCAGCAGTTGGGAGACCGAGACAGGGAGTAATGAAAAACTGTTTTTT
CASSWETETGSNEKLFF
>TRBD1|.|TRBJ1-2|TRBV6-1
TGTGCCAGCAGTGATCCGGGACAGAACTATGGCTACACCTTC
CASSDPGQNYGYTF
>TRBD2|.|TRBJ2-1|TRBV6-2/TRBV6-3
TGTGCCAGCAGTTACTCCGGGACTAGCATCGATGAGCAGTTCTTC
CASSYSGTSIDEQFF
>.|.|TRBJ2-7|TRBV11-2
TGTGCCAGCAGCTTAGCCGGGGGCAAGGACGAGCAGTACTTC
CASSLAGGKDEQYF
>TRBD2|.|TRBJ2-7|TRBV11-1
TGTGCCAGCAGCTTATCGAGTAGCGGGAGATACGAGCAGTACTTC
CASSLSSSGRYEQYF
>TRBD2|once|TRBJ2-1|TRBV24-1
TGTGCCACCAGTGACCCCGGACTAGCGGGAGGGTCTGGTGAGCAGTTCTTC
CATSDPGLAGGSGEQFF
>.|.|TRBJ2-7|TRBV10-3
TGTGCCATCACCGGGGACCCCCTCGAGCAGTACTTC
CAITGDPLEQYF
>TRBD2|.|TRBJ2-5|TRBV5-4
TGTGCCAGCAGCCTTGGGCACCCCGGGACTACCGAAGAGACCCAGTACTTC
CASSLGHPGTTEETQYF
>.|few|TRBJ2-2|TRBV5-6
TGTGCCAGCAGCTCCACAAACGCGAACACCGGGGAGCTGTTTTTT
CASSSTNANTGELFF
>TRBD1|.|TRBJ2-7|TRBV2
TGTGCCAGCATCCGGGACAGTTCTTACTACGAGCAGTACTTC
CASIRDSSYYEQYF
>.|few|TRBJ2-7|TRBV28
TGTGCCAGCAGTTTTGTCGGAAGGAACCACGAGCAGTACTTC
CASSFVGRNHEQYF
>TRBD2|.|TRBJ2-5|TRBV20-1
TGCAGTGCTAGAGATGCTCTGGCGGGGGGACTAAGGTTGGAGACCCAGTACTTC
CSARDALAGGLRLETQYF
>.|.|TRBJ2-7|TRBV29-1
TGCAGCGTCGAAAACCTATGGTCCTACGAGCAGTACTTC
CSVENLWSYEQYF
>TRBD2|.|TRBJ2-3|TRBV12-3/TRBV12-4
TGTGCCAGCAGTCCCGGACTAGGGGAGAGCGCAGATACGCAATATTTC
CASSPGLGESADTQYF
>.|.|TRBJ2-7|TRBV20-1
TGCAGTGCTAATTTCGGATCGAGCTCCTACGAGCAGTACTTC
CSANFGSSSYEQYF
>.|.|TRBJ2-7|TRBV7-8
TGTGCCAGCAGCCCCGGGTGGAACGAGCAGTACTTC
CASSPGWNEQYF
>TRBD1|.|TRBJ2-3|TRBV7-7
TGTGCTAGCAGCCCCACAGGGGTCACAGATACGCAGTATTTT
CASSPTGVTDTQYF
>TRBD2|.|TRBJ2-3|TRBV3-1
TGTGCCAGCAGCCACCTCCGACTAGCGGGGGGGCGCCGCACAGATACGCAGTATTTT
CASSHLRLAGGRRTDTQYF
>.|.|TRBJ2-3|TRBV19
TGTGCCAGTAGTTGTCGAAGCCGTGGGGATACGCAGTATTTT
CASSCRSRGDTQYF
>TRBD1|.|TRBJ2-5|TRBV7-9
TGTGCCAGCAGCTTTCCCCTACAGGGGCAAGAGACCCAGTACTTC
CASSFPLQGQETQYF
>TRBD2|many|TRBJ2-2|TRBV20-1
TGCAGCCGACTAGCCGGCGGGGAGCTGTTTTTT
CSRLAGGELFF
>TRBD1|.|TRBJ2-7|TRBV6-2/TRBV6-3
TGTGCCTGCGCGGAGGACAGGGGGCACAAGAACGAGCAGTACTTC
CACAEDRGHKNEQYF
>.|many|TRBJ2-1|TRBV2
TGTGCCAGCAGATTAGACTACAGCTCCTACAATGAGCAGTTCTTC
CASRLDYSSYNEQFF
>.|.|TRBJ1-5|TRBV12-3/TRBV12-4
TGTGCCAGCAGTTTAACAAGGGGCCACAATCAGCCCCAGCATTTT
CASSLTRGHNQPQHF
>.|.|TRBJ1-5|TRBV20-1
TGCAGTGCTAGTGAGGGCCGCAATCAGCCCCAGCATTTT
CSASEGRNQPQHF
>.|once|TRBJ1-2|TRBV27
TGTGCCAGCAGTTCTTTTCCCTATGGCTACACCTTC
CASSSFPYGYTF
>.|many|TRBJ2-7|TRBV5-6
TGTGCCAGCAGCTTGACAATTGGGGAGCAGTACTTC
CASSLTIGEQYF
>.|.|TRBJ2-3|TRBV20-1
TGCAGTGCAAGCCGAGGGAGTACAGATACGCAGTATTTT
CSASRGSTDTQYF
>TRBD2|.|TRBJ2-3|TRBV27
TGTGCCAGCAGCACAACGGGAGGACGCACAGATACGCAGTATTTT
CASSTTGGRTDTQYF
>.|.|TRBJ2-7|TRBV4-1
TGCGCCAGCAGCTTGTCAAGCATTAGCGAAGCCTACGAGCAGTACTTC
CASSLSSISEAYEQYF
>.|.|TRBJ2-4|TRBV11-2
TGTGCCAGCAGCTTGGCAGAAACTATAGCCAAAAACATTCAGTACTTC
CASSLAETIAKNIQYF
>TRBD2|.|TRBJ2-1|TRBV20-1
TGCAGTGCTAGAGATCCCAAGACTAGCGGGGGGGCAAATGAGCAGTTCTTC
CSARDPKTSGGANEQFF
>.|.|TRBJ2-1|TRBV5-1
TGCGCCAGCAGCAACGGGCGAGGCTCCTACAATGAGCAGTTCTTC
CASSNGRGSYNEQFF
>.|.|TRBJ1-5|TRBV11-1
TGTGCCAGCAGCTTAACGGGCAGGGCTGATCAGCCCCAGCATTTT
CASSLTGRADQPQHF
>.|.|TRBJ2-5|TRBV5-1
TGCGCCAGCAGCTTGGGGGGGGACGCGAGGACCCAGTACTTC
CASSLGGDARTQYF
>.|once|TRBJ2-7|TRBV20-1
TGCAGTGCTAGTTTAGATATTTACGAGCAGTACTTC
CSASLDIYEQYF
>TRBD1|.|TRBJ2-4|TRBV20-1
TGCAGTGCCTACCGGGACAGACAAAACATTCAGTACTTC
CSAYRDRQNIQYF
>TRBD2|few|TRBJ2-5|TRBV3-1
TGTGCCAGCAGCCAAGCCAGGACTAGCGCATACAATGAGCAGTACTTC
CASSQARTSAYNEQYF
>.|.|TRBJ1-2|TRBV20-1
TGCAGTGCTAGAGATCCCGAGGTACTGAGGGGCTACACCTTC
CSARDPEVLRGYTF
>.|few|TRBJ2-7|TRBV6-1
TGTGCCAGCAGTGAAGACAGGTCCTACGAGCAGTACTTC
CASSEDRSYEQYF
>.|once|TRBJ2-1|TRBV20-1
TGCAGTGCCCCCACCCTTCGAGCCAATGAGCAGTTCTTC
CSAPTLRANEQFF
>.|many|TRBJ2-5|TRBV7-2
TGTGCCAGCAGCTTACGCCTCTCCGTCCAAGAGACCCAGTACTTC
CASSLRLSVQETQYF
>.|.|TRBJ1-2|TRBV6-4
TGTGCCAGCAGTGACCAATCCGGCACTAACTATGGCTACACCTTC
CASSDQSGTNYGYTF
>.|few|TRBJ2-5|TRBV9
TGTGCCAGCAGCTTCCAGACCAGCCCCCAAGAGACCCAGTACTTC
CASSFQTSPQETQYF
>TRBD2|.|TRBJ2-3|TRBV18
TGTGCCAGCTCAAACCTAGCGGGAGGGCCTTCCACAGATACGCAGTATTTT
CASSNLAGGPSTDTQYF
>TRBD1|.|TRBJ1-2|TRBV20-1
TGCAGTGCTAGGGGGGGGACAGTCTATGGCTACACCTTC
CSARGGTVYGYTF
>TRBD1|.|TRBJ2-4|TRBV12-3/TRBV12-4
TGTGCCAGCAGTTTATTAGCCGGGACAGGGAACAAGCAGTACTTC
CASSLLAGTGNKQYF
>.|.|TRBJ2-3|TRBV14
TGTGCCAGCAGCCAAGCAGGGGCGAATACGCAGTATTTT
CASSQAGANTQYF
>.|few|TRBJ1-4|TRBV7-2
TGTGCCAGCAGCTTAAAGGGGCCCCTTACTAATGAAAAACTGTTTTTT
CASSLKGPLTNEKLFF
>.|few|TRBJ2-6|TRBV12-3/TRBV12-4
TGTGCCAGCAGTTTAGGAAAGAGGGGGGCCAACGTCCTGACTTTC
CASSLGKRGANVLTF
>TRBD1|.|TRBJ2-7|TRBV7-9
TGTGCCAGCAGCGCCTTGGACAGGGGAAAATACGAGCAGTACTTC
CASSALDRGKYEQYF
>.|few|TRBJ2-7|TRBV12-3/TRBV12-4
TGTGCCAGCAGTTTAGCGGGGACGAGCTCCTACGAGCAGTACTTC
CASSLAGTSSYEQYF
>.|few|TRBJ2-5|TRBV5-4
TGTGCCAGCAGCTTGAGGGCAGGGGGGGGGACCCAGTACTTC
CASSLRAGGGTQYF
>TRBD1|few|TRBJ2-7|TRBV6-4
TGTGCCAGCAGTGACCCAACGGACAGGGGGCGCCTCGAGCAGTACTTC
CASSDPTDRGRLEQYF
>TRBD2|few|TRBJ2-5|TRBV10-3
TGTGCCATCAGTGAGCGCCCCGGGATAGCGGGCCAAGAGACCCAGTACTTC
CAISERPGIAGQETQYF